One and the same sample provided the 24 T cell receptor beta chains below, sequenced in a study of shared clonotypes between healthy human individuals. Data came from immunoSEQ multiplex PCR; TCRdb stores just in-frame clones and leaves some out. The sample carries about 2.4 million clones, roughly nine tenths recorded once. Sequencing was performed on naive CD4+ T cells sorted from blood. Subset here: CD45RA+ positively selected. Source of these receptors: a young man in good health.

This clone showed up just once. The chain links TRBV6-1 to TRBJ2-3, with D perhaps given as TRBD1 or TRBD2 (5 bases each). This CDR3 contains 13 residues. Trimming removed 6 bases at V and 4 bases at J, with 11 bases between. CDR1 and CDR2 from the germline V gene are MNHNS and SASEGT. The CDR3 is CASRTLGADTQYF. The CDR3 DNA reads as TGTGCCAGCAGGACACTAGGGGCAGATACGCAGTATTTT.

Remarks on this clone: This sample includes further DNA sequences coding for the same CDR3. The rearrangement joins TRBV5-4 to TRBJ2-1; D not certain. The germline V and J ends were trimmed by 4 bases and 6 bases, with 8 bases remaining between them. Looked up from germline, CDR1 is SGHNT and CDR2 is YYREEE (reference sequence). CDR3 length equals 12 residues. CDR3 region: CASSPASNEQFF. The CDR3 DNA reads TGTGCCAGCAGCCCGGCGTCCAATGAGCAGTTCTTC.

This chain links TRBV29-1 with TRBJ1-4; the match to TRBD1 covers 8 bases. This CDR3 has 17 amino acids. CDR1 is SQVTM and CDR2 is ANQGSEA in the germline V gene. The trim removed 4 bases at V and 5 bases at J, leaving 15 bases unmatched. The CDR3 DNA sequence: TGCAGCGTTGTAGGTCCAGGGGGCATCGGGAGGAATGAAAAACTGTTTTTT. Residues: CSVVGPGGIGRNEKLFF. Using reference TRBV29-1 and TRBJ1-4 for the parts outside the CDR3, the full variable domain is SAVISQKPSRDICQRGTSLTIQCQVDSQVTMMFWYRQQPGQSLTLIATANQGSEATYESGFVIDKFPISRPNLTFSTLTVSNMSPEDSSIYLCSVVGPGGIGRNEKLFFGSGTQLSVL.

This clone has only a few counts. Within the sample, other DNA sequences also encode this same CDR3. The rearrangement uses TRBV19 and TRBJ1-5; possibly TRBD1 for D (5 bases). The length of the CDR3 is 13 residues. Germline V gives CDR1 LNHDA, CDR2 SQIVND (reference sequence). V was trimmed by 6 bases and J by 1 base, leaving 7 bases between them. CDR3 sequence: CASRRDSNQPQHF. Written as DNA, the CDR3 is TGTGCCAGTAGGAGGGACAGCAATCAGCCCCAGCATTTT.

The CDR3 nucleotides read TGCGCCAGCAGCCAAGATCCTTTAGCCCTTCGTCTATTTGGGACAGACACCGGGGAGCTGTTTTTT. Translated: CASSQDPLALRLFGTDTGELFF. This chain links TRBV4-3 with TRBJ2-2, with 7 positions matching TRBD1. CDR1 LGHNA and CDR2 YSLEER come from the germline V gene. CDR3 length: 22 amino acids. After removal of 0 bases from V and 3 bases from J, the junction contained 22 bases not matched to a gene.

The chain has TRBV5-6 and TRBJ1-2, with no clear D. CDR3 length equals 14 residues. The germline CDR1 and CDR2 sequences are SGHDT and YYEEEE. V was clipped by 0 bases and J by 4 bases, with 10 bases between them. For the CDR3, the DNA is TGTGCCAGCAGCTTGGAGCGGCGGGTCTATGGCTACACCTTC. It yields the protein CASSLERRVYGYTF.

The CDR3 loop reads CASSGTNYSPLHF. Here the CDR3 DNA reads TGTGCCAGCAGCGGGACAAACTATTCACCCCTCCACTTT. This chain joins TRBV9 and TRBJ1-6; D perhaps matches TRBD1 (5 bases). Trimming removed 3 bases from V and 8 bases from J, with 9 bases in between. The CDR3 is made up of 13 amino acids. The germline V gene encodes CDR1 SGDLS and CDR2 YYNGEE.

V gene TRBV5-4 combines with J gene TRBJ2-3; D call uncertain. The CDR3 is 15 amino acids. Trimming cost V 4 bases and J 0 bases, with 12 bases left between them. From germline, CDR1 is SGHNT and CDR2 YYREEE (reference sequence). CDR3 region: CASSVQRTSTDTQYF. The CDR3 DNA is TGTGCCAGCAGCGTACAGAGAACTAGCACAGATACGCAGTATTTT.

CDR3 nucleotide sequence: TGTGCCAGCAGTTTCGCCGGCTCTAATGAAAAACTGTTTTTT. Translating it yields CASSFAGSNEKLFF. V usage is TRBV28 and J usage is TRBJ1-4; D unresolved. V was cut by 3 bases and J by 3 bases, with 8 bases left in between. CDR3 length: 14 residues. Germline CDR1 reads MDHEN; CDR2 reads SYDVKM. The full variable domain, in which reference TRBV28 and TRBJ1-4 provide the parts outside the CDR3, is DVKVTQSSRYLVKRTGEKVFLECVQDMDHENMFWYRQDPGLGLRLIYFSYDVKMKEKGDIPEGYSVSREKKERFSLILESASTNQTSMYLCASSFAGSNEKLFFGSGTQLSVL.

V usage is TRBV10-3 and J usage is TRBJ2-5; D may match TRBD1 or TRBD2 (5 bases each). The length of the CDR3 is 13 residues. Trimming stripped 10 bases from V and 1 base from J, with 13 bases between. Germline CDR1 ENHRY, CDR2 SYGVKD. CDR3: CARTQGGQETQYF. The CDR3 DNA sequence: TGTGCCAGGACTCAGGGCGGCCAAGAGACCCAGTACTTC.

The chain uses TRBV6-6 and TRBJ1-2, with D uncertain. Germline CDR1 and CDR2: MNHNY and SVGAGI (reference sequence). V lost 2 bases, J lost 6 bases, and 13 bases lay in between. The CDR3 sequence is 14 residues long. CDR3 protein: CASSYRVGMDGYTF. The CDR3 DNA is TGTGCCAGCAGTTACCGGGTGGGAATGGATGGCTACACCTTC.

The CDR3 loop reads CAISDPAGNQPQHF. The CDR3 DNA is TGTGCCATCAGTGACCCCGCGGGGAATCAGCCCCAGCATTTT. The J gene is TRBJ1-5, the V gene TRBV10-3; no clear D gene. Germline CDR1 and CDR2: ENHRY and SYGVKD. The CDR3 length is 14 residues. V gave up 3 bases and J gave up 4 bases, with 10 bases separating them.

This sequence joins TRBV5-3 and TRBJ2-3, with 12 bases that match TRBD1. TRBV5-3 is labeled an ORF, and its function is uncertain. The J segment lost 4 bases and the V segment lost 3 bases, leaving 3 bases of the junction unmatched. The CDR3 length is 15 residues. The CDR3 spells CARSSGTGGADTQYF. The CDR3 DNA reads TGTGCCAGAAGCTCCGGGACAGGGGGCGCAGATACGCAGTATTTT.

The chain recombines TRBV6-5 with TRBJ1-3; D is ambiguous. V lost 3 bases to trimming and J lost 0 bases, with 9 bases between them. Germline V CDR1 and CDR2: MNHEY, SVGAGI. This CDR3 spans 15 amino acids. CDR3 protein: CASSYRQYSGNTIYF. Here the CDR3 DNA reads TGTGCCAGCAGTTATAGGCAATACTCTGGAAACACCATATATTTT.

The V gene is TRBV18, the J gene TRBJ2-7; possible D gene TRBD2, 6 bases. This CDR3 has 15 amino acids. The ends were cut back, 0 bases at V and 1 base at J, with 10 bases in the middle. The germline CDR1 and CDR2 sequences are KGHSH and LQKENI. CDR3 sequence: CASSPPVAGSYEQYF. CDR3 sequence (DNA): TGTGCCAGCTCACCACCGGTGGCGGGGTCCTACGAGCAGTACTTC.

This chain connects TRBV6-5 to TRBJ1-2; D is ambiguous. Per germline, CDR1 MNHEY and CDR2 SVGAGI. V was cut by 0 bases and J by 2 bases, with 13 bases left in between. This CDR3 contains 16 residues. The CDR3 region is CASSYSTIRGNYGYTF. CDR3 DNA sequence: TGTGCCAGCAGTTACTCGACCATACGAGGAAACTATGGCTACACCTTC.

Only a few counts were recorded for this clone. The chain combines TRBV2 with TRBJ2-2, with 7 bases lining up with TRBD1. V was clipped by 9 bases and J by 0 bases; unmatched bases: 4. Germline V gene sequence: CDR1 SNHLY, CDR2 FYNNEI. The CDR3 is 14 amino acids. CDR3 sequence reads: CASGGQPNTGELFF. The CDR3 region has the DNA TGTGCCAGTGGGGGACAGCCGAACACCGGGGAGCTGTTTTTT.

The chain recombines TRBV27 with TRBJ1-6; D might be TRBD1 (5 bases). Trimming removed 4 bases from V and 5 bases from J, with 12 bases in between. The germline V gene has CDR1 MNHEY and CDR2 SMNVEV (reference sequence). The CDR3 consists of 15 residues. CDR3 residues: CASSSDLGHNSPLHF. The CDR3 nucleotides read TGTGCCAGCAGTTCAGACCTGGGGCATAATTCACCCCTCCACTTT.

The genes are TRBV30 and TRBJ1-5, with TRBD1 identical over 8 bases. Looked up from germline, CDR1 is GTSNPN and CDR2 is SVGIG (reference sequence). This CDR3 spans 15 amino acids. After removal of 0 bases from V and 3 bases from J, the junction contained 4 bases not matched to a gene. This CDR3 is CAWSVGQATNQPQHF. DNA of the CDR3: TGTGCCTGGAGTGTGGGACAGGCAACCAATCAGCCCCAGCATTTT.

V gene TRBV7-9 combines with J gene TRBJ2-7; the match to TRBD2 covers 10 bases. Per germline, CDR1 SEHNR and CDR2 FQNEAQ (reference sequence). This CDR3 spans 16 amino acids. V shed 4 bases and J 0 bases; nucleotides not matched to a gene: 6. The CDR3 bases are TGTGCCAGCAGCTCTACCGGGACTAGCGTCTCCTACGAGCAGTACTTC. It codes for CASSSTGTSVSYEQYF.

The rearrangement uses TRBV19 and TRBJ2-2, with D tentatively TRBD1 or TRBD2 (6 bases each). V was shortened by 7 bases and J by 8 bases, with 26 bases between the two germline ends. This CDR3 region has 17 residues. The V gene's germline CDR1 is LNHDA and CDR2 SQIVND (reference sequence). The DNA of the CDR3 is TGTGCCAGTAATACCAGATGGGGGGCCCTGAACAGTGGGGAGCTGTTTTTT. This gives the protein CASNTRWGALNSGELFF.

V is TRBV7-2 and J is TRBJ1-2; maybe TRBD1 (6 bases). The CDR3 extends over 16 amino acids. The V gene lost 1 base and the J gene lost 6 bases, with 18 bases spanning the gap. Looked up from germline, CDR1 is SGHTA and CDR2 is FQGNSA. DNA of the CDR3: TGTGCCAGCAGCTTAGTCACAGGGCGTGGAGGGAATGGCTACACCTTC. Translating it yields CASSLVTGRGGNGYTF.

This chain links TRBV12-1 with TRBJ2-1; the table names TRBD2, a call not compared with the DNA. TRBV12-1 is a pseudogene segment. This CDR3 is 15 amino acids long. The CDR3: CASNVLRSSYNEQFF. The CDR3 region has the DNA TGTGCCAGCAACGTTCTAAGAAGCTCCTACAATGAGCAGTTCTTC.

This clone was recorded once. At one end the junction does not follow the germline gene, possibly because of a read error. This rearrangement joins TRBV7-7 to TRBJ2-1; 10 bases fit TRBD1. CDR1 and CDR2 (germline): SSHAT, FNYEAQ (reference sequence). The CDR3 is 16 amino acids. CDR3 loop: CASSPMTGTGDNEQFF. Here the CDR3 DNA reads TGTGCTAGCAGCCCCATGACCGGGACAGGGGACAATGAGCAGTTCTTC.